The entry below describes one T cell receptor beta chain. Profiled with immunoSEQ multiplex PCR; TCRdb holds only in-frame clones, not every one. The repertoire holds roughly 67,000 clones, with roughly 88% as singletons. The data belong to a study of OX40 agonist ivuxolimab in advanced cancers. For the study at large: People in dose escalation had one of these cancers: hepatocellular carcinoma, melanoma, renal cell or head and neck cancer. Averaging about 60 years in age, with a range of roughly 23 to 80, the cohort was around 85% male.

Autoimmune disease history or systemic immunosuppression disqualified patients. The CDR3 contains 17 residues. With V trimmed by 0 bases and J by 2 bases, 6 bases remained unmatched. Germline-derived CDR1 and CDR2 are KGHSH and LQKENI. The receptor was derived from an adult with an advanced solid tumor such as melanoma, head and neck, liver or kidney cancer. The material was CD4+ or CD8+ T cells sorted from blood, obtained in a trial of the OX40 agonist ivuxolimab. The rearrangement links TRBV18 to TRBJ1-5, with 8 positions matching TRBD1. CDR3 loop: CASSPPSGQGGNQPQHF. The CDR3 bases are TGTGCCAGCTCACCACCGAGTGGACAGGGTGGCAATCAGCCCCAGCATTTT.